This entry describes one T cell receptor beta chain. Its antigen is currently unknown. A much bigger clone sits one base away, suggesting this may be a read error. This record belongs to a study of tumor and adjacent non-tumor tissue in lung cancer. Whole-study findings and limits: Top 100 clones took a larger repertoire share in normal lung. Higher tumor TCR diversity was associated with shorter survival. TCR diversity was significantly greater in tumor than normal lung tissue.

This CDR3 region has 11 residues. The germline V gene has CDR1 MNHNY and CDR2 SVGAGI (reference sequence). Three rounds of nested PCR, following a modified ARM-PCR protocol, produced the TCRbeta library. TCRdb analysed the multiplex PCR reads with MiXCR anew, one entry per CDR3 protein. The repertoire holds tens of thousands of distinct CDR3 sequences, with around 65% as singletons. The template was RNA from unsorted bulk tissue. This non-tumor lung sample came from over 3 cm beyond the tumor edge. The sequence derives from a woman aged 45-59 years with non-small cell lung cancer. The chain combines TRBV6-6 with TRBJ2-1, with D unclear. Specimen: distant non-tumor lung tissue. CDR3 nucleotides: TGTGCCAGCAGTTACTCCCATGAGCGGTTCTTC. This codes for CASSYSHERFF.